Below, 28 T cell receptor beta chains from the same sample are listed, as sequenced in a study of shared clonotypes between healthy human individuals. TCRdb keeps only in-frame clones here, not all; method: immunoSEQ multiplex PCR. The sample lists about a million clones, approximately 68% occurring once. The sample was memory CD4+ T cells sorted from blood. Regarding subset: CD45RA-negative fraction. The source of these receptors is a man between 18 and 29 years old in good health.

A note on this clone: Distinct nucleotide sequences in the sample also encode this CDR3. The gene calls are TRBV7-9 and TRBJ2-1; tentative D call: TRBD2 (6 bases). The CDR3 sequence is 14 residues long. Germline assignment: CDR1 SEHNR and CDR2 FQNEAQ (reference sequence). V dropped 8 bases and J dropped 3 bases, with 14 bases sitting between them. This chain's CDR3 is CASLGVSGYNEQFF. The DNA of the CDR3 is TGTGCCAGCTTGGGTGTTAGCGGCTACAATGAGCAGTTCTTC.

This chain links TRBV7-8 with TRBJ2-7, with 13 bases aligning to TRBD2. In germline, CDR1 is SGHVS, CDR2 FQNEAQ. With V trimmed by 4 bases and J by 6 bases, 3 bases remained unmatched. The length of the CDR3 is 14 residues. CDR3 amino acids: CASSSGLAGAEQYF. The CDR3 DNA sequence: TGTGCCAGCAGCTCCGGACTAGCGGGAGCCGAGCAGTACTTC.

This clone was seen a handful of times. At the DNA level, this CDR3 is encoded by other sequences in the same sample as well. The chain combines TRBV18 with TRBJ2-3; D ambiguous. The germline V gene encodes CDR1 KGHSH and CDR2 LQKENI. Trimming cost V 3 bases and J 5 bases, with 6 bases left between them. This CDR3 has 12 residues. CDR3 sequence (DNA): TGTGCCAGCTCACCCCGTCGAGATACGCAGTATTTT. Translation gives CASSPRRDTQYF.

The gene calls are TRBV19 and TRBJ2-7; no reliable D call. CDR3 length: 13 residues. Trimming took off 4 bases at V and 0 bases at J, with 7 bases between the two ends. The germline CDR1 and CDR2 sequences are LNHDA and SQIVND (reference sequence). The CDR3 DNA follows: TGTGCCAGTAGTACCGTTGGCTCCTACGAGCAGTACTTC. Amino acid sequence: CASSTVGSYEQYF.

Remarks on this clone: At the DNA level, this CDR3 is encoded by other sequences in the same sample as well. The CDR3 reads CAWSVLGGTEAFF. CDR3 bases: TGTGCCTGGAGTGTGCTGGGGGGCACTGAAGCTTTCTTT. The chain recombines TRBV30 with TRBJ1-1, with a weak D call TRBD1 (5 bases). The CDR3 is 13 residues long. The V gene lost 0 bases and the J gene lost 4 bases, with 9 bases spanning the gap. Looked up from germline, CDR1 is GTSNPN and CDR2 is SVGIG (reference sequence).

V and J are TRBV6-1 and TRBJ2-5; 9 bases align to TRBD2. This CDR3 comprises 14 residues. Germline V gene data show CDR1 as MNHNS and CDR2 as SASEGT. Trimming removed 4 bases from V and 5 bases from J; junction bases left unmatched: 5. DNA of the CDR3: TGTGCCAGCAGTGGCGGGGGGGCCGGGGAGACCCAGTACTTC. Translation: CASSGGGAGETQYF.

The V call is TRBV7-8, the J call TRBJ2-4; 10 positions match TRBD1. J lost 15 bases, V lost 5 bases, and 10 bases had no gene match. The CDR3 consists of 13 residues. Germline V gives CDR1 SGHVS, CDR2 FQNEAQ. CDR3 protein: CASSPSGQGNWYF. CDR3 bases: TGTGCCAGCAGCCCCTCGGGACAGGGGAATTGGTACTTC.

At least ten counts were recorded for this clone. The sample holds other DNA sequences that translate to the same CDR3. The gene calls are TRBV9 and TRBJ1-6; D is ambiguous. The CDR3 totals 15 residues. V was trimmed by 2 bases and J by 10 bases, leaving 16 bases between them. Germline CDR1 and CDR2: SGDLS and YYNGEE. CDR3 sequence: CASSVGREPRSPLHF. CDR3 bases: TGTGCCAGCAGCGTGGGCCGGGAGCCCCGCTCACCCCTCCACTTT.

This clone has just a few counts. The chain uses TRBV12-5 and TRBJ1-5, with D possibly matching TRBD1 (5 bases). The germline CDR1 and CDR2 sequences are LGHNT and FRNRAP. V was pared by 0 bases and J by 3 bases, with 18 bases between. This CDR3 comprises 18 residues. The CDR3 bases are TGTGCTAGTGGTTTGGTACTGGGGGGTGGACACTACAATCAGCCCCAGCATTTT. This encodes CASGLVLGGGHYNQPQHF. Combining the CDR3 with reference TRBV12-5 and TRBJ1-5 gives the whole variable domain DARVTQTPRHKVTEMGQEVTMRCQPILGHNTVFWYRQTMMQGLELLAYFRNRAPLDDSGMPKDRFSAEMPDATLATLKIQPSEPRDSAVYFCASGLVLGGGHYNQPQHFGDGTRLSIL.

In its sample, this clone was seen a few times. Just one base apart from a much larger clone, this may be a read error. This sample also contains other DNA sequences that code for the same CDR3. The chain carries TRBV6-1 and TRBJ1-1; 9 bases map to TRBD1. The CDR3 is 13 residues long. Per the germline V gene, CDR1 is MNHNS and CDR2 is SASEGT. Trimming cost V 6 bases and J 4 bases; bases outside gene matches: 3. CDR3 sequence (DNA): TGTGCCAGCAGCCTGACAGGGGGCACTGAAGCTTTCTTT. Residues: CASSLTGGTEAFF.

The rearrangement joins TRBV2 to TRBJ1-2, with D uncertain. Per germline, CDR1 SNHLY and CDR2 FYNNEI. Between the trimmed V and J ends, which lost 3 bases and 2 bases, there was a span of 7 bases. The CDR3 covers 13 residues. The CDR3 loop is CASSDRPNYGYTF. As DNA, the CDR3 is TGTGCCAGCAGTGACAGACCGAACTATGGCTACACCTTC.

A remark on this clone: In the same sample, other DNA sequences code for this CDR3. J is TRBJ2-7 and V is TRBV9; D is ambiguous. CDR1 is SGDLS, CDR2 YYNGEE, per germline. Trimming took 1 base from V and 2 from J, leaving 13 bases between them. CDR3 size: 15 residues. CDR3 amino acids: CASSVRSGRTYEQYF. CDR3 bases: TGTGCCAGCAGCGTAAGGTCCGGTCGAACCTACGAGCAGTACTTC. The full variable domain, completed using reference TRBV9 and TRBJ2-7, is DSGVTQTPKHLITATGQRVTLRCSPRSGDLSVYWYQQSLDQGLQFLIQYYNGEERAKGNILERFSAQQFPDLHSELNLSSLELGDSALYFCASSVRSGRTYEQYFGPGTRLTVT.

This chain connects TRBV4-1 to TRBJ1-5; 9 nucleotides line up with TRBD1. J was trimmed by 1 base and V by 2 bases; bases with no gene match: 3. This CDR3 is 16 amino acids long. CDR1 is MGHRA and CDR2 is YSYEKL in the germline V gene. The CDR3, as DNA: TGCGCCAGCAGCCAACCGGACAGGGGAAGCAATCAGCCCCAGCATTTT. Translating it yields CASSQPDRGSNQPQHF.

The chain employs TRBV18 and TRBJ1-5, with D perhaps matching TRBD1 (5 bases). Per the germline V gene, CDR1 is KGHSH and CDR2 is LQKENI. Trimming removed 3 bases from V and 10 bases from J, with 16 bases in between. CDR3 length: 14 residues. The CDR3 DNA is TGTGCCAGCTCACCGGGGGAAGGGTTTCTACCCCAGCATTTT. Translated: CASSPGEGFLPQHF.

The chain couples TRBV19 to TRBJ1-2; a possible D gene is TRBD1 (5 bases). The CDR3 is 13 residues long. V shed 2 bases and J shed 8 bases, with 12 bases lying between them. The germline CDR1 and CDR2 sequences are LNHDA and SQIVND (reference sequence). CDR3 in amino acids: CASSIQGEDGYTF. CDR3 coding DNA: TGTGCCAGTAGTATACAGGGAGAGGACGGCTACACCTTC.

This clone has a count of ten or more. The rearrangement uses TRBV7-8 and TRBJ2-3; 8 bases match TRBD1. The CDR3 sequence is 16 residues long. CDR1 and CDR2 from the germline V gene are SGHVS and FQNEAQ. The ends lost 1 base at V and 1 base at J; junction bases unmatched: 4. CDR3 in amino acids: CASSLDKDRGTDTQYF. The CDR3 region has the DNA TGTGCCAGCAGCTTAGACAAGGACAGGGGCACAGATACGCAGTATTTT.

This clone was seen a handful of times. The chain employs TRBV30 and TRBJ2-5; 8 bases are shared with TRBD2. Germline CDR1 GTSNPN, CDR2 SVGIG (reference sequence). This CDR3 contains 13 residues. Trimming at V came to 3 bases and at J to 3 bases, leaving 3 bases not matched to a gene. CDR3 nucleotide sequence: TGTGCCTGGAGCCGCGGGGGGAAAGAGACCCAGTACTTC. Translating it yields CAWSRGGKETQYF.

This clone was counted at least ten times. This chain uses TRBV29-1 with TRBJ1-2, with D hard to call. The CDR3 covers 11 residues. V was cut by 3 bases and J by 7 bases, with 9 bases left in between. Germline CDR1 reads SQVTM; CDR2 reads ANQGSEA. The CDR3: CSVELKGGYTF. The CDR3 DNA is TGCAGCGTTGAGCTGAAGGGTGGCTACACCTTC.

The chain carries TRBV9 and TRBJ1-2, with D unclear. Trimming pared 0 bases from V and 1 base from J, leaving 4 bases between. Germline values: CDR1 SGDLS, CDR2 YYNGEE. The CDR3 extends over 13 amino acids. The CDR3 is CASSVGVNYGYTF. The CDR3 DNA sequence: TGTGCCAGCAGCGTAGGGGTTAACTATGGCTACACCTTC.

This clone was observed a single time. The rearrangement joins TRBV4-2 to TRBJ2-5; D not resolved. The J call may be wrong; the DNA end is better matched by TRBJ2-7. Germline CDR1 reads LGHNA; CDR2 reads YNFKEQ. CDR3 length equals 15 residues. The CDR3 protein is CASSQGEALAYEQYF. CDR3 nucleotides: TGTGCCAGCAGCCAAGGTGAAGCCCTAGCCTACGAGCAGTACTTC.

Worth noting for this clone: The sample has other DNA sequences that encode this CDR3 too. V gene TRBV11-2 combines with J gene TRBJ2-5, with 13 bases fitting TRBD2. Looked up from germline, CDR1 is SGHAT and CDR2 is FQNNGV. CDR3 length: 15 amino acids. Germline trimming cut 3 bases from V and 2 bases from J; bases unmatched to any gene: 0. CDR3 nucleotide sequence: TGTGCCAGCAGCTTGGGACTAGCGGGACAAGAGACCCAGTACTTC. This gives the protein CASSLGLAGQETQYF.

As DNA, the CDR3 is TGTGCCAGCAGTGAGAGCCAGGGGGTAGGGGAAAAACTGTTTTTT. This gives the protein CASSESQGVGEKLFF. V is TRBV2 and J is TRBJ1-4; the match to TRBD1 covers 7 bases. Per germline, CDR1 SNHLY and CDR2 FYNNEI. With 3 bases clipped from V and 8 bases from J, the junction kept 9 bases outside the gene matches. This CDR3 comprises 15 residues.

This clone has only one observation. The J gene is TRBJ2-3, the V gene TRBV2, with no clear D. V dropped 9 bases and J dropped 3 bases, with 7 bases sitting between them. CDR3 length: 11 amino acids. The V gene's germline CDR1 is SNHLY and CDR2 FYNNEI. CDR3 coding DNA: TGTGCCAGTAGTAATACAGATACGCAGTATTTT. Protein sequence: CASSNTDTQYF. The entire variable domain, with the rest obtained from reference TRBV2 and TRBJ2-3, is as follows: EPEVTQTPSHQVTQMGQEVILRCVPISNHLYFYWYRQILGQKVEFLVSFYNNEISEKSEIFDDQFSVERPDGSNFTLKIRSTKLEDSAMYFCASSNTDTQYFGPGTRLTVL.

This clone was observed once. The chain carries TRBV28 and TRBJ2-5; a possible D gene is TRBD2 (6 bases). Trimming left V 8 bases short and J 1 base short, with 14 bases between. The CDR3 extends over 14 amino acids. Germline V CDR1 and CDR2: MDHEN, SYDVKM. CDR3 amino acids: CASRSLGGQETQYF. For the CDR3, the DNA is TGTGCCAGCCGATCTCTCGGGGGCCAAGAGACCCAGTACTTC.

This clone was counted between two and nine times. This chain links TRBV19 with TRBJ1-1; TRBD1 might be the D (5 bases). CDR1 LNHDA and CDR2 SQIVND come from the germline V gene (reference sequence). Trimming took 4 bases from V and 6 from J, leaving 15 bases between them. This CDR3 region has 14 residues. The DNA for the CDR3 is TGTGCCAGTAGTACGGTTGGGGGTGTAGCTGAAGCTTTCTTT. This sequence encodes CASSTVGGVAEAFF.

This rearrangement joins TRBV5-4 to TRBJ2-5, with D uncertain. CDR1 and CDR2 from the germline V gene are SGHNT and YYREEE (reference sequence). The CDR3 runs 13 residues. Deletions cut 4 bases from V and 6 bases from J, with 13 bases between. The CDR3 coding sequence is TGTGCCAGCAGCCCCGGATCCCAGCAGACCCAGTACTTC. Encoded protein: CASSPGSQQTQYF. Combining the CDR3 with reference TRBV5-4 and TRBJ2-5 gives the whole variable domain ETGVTQSPTHLIKTRGQQVTLRCSSQSGHNTVSWYQQALGQGPQFIFQYYREEENGRGNFPPRFSGLQFPNYSSELNVNALELDDSALYLCASSPGSQQTQYFGPGTRLLVL.

The V gene is TRBV7-2, the J gene TRBJ1-6; possible D gene TRBD1, 5 bases. The CDR3 has 14 amino acids. V gave up 2 bases and J gave up 10 bases, with 12 bases separating them. The germline V gene encodes CDR1 SGHTA and CDR2 FQGNSA. CDR3 nucleotide sequence: TGTGCCAGCAGCTTAAATCAGGGTAGATCACCCCTCCACTTT. Amino acids: CASSLNQGRSPLHF.

The chain employs TRBV15 and TRBJ2-1; D possibly corresponds to TRBD2 (6 bases). The CDR3 totals 15 residues. Germline values: CDR1 LNHNV, CDR2 YYDKDF (reference sequence). V lost 1 base, J lost 11 bases, and 18 bases lay in between. The DNA of the CDR3 is TGTGCCACCAGCAGAGGGGGACTCGAACACGGAAAGCAGTTCTTC. Translation: CATSRGGLEHGKQFF.